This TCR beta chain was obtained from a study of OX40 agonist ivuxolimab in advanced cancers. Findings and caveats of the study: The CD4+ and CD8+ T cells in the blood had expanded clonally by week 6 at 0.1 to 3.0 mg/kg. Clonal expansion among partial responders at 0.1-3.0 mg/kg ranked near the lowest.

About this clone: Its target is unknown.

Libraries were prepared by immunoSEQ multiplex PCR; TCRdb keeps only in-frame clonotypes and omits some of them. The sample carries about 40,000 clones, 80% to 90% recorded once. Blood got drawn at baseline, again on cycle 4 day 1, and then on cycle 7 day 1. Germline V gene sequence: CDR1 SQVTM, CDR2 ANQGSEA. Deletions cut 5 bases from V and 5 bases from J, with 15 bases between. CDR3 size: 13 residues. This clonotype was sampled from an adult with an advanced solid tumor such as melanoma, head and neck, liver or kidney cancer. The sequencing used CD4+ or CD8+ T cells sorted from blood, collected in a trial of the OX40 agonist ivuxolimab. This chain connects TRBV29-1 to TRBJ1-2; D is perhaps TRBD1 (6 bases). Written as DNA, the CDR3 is TGCAGCGTTCTGACAGGCGGGCGATATGGCTACACCTTC. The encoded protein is CSVLTGGRYGYTF.